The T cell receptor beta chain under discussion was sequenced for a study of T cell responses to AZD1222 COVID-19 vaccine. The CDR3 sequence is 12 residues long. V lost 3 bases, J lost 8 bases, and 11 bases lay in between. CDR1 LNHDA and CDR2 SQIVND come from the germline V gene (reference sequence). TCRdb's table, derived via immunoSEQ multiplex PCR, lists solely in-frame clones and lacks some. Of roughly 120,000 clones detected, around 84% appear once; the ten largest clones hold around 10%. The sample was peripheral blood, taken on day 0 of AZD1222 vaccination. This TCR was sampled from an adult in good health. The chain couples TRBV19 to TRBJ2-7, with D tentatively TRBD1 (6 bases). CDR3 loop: CASSILQGQQYF. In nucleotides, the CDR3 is TGTGCCAGTAGTATCCTACAGGGTCAGCAGTACTTC. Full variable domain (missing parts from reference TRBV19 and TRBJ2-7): DGGITQSPKYLFRKEGQNVTLSCEQNLNHDAMYWYRQDPGQGLRLIYYSQIVNDFQKGDIAEGYSVSREKKESFPLTVTSAQKNPTAFYLCASSILQGQQYFGPGTRLTVT.